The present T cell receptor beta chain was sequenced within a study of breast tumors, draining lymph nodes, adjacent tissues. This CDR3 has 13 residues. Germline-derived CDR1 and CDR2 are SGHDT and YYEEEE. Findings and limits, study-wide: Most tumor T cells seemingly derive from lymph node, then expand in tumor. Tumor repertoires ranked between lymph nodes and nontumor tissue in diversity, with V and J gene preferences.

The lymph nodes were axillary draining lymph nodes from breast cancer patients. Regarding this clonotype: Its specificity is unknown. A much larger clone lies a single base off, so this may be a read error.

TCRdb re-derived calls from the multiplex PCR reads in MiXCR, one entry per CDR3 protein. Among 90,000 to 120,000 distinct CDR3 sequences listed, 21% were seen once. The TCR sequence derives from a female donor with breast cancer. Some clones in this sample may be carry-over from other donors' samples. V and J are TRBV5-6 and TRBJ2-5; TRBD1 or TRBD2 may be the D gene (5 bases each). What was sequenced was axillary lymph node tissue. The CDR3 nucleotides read TGTGCCAGTAGTATGGGACGGCAAGAGGCCCAGTACTTC. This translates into CASSMGRQEAQYF.